This T cell receptor beta chain is from a study of CD8 T cells in ankylosing spondylitis. Study-wide results and limits: Among TCR beta sequences, a motif of several highly homologous variants appeared characteristic of ankylosing spondylitis blood.

MiXCR, run by TCRdb on the 5' RACE reads, gives a single entry per CDR3 protein. The data contain 100,000 to 150,000 distinct CDR3 sequences, approximately 17% of them singletons. This clonotype turned up a few times. Antigen: not known. V shed 4 bases and J shed 2 bases, with 14 bases lying between them. The CDR3 loop spans 15 amino acids. Germline-derived CDR1 and CDR2 are MGHDK and SYGVNS. This clonotype originated in a male donor with ankylosing spondylitis. Sequencing was done on a sample of blood, either unsorted or a sorted T cell fraction (not recorded which). The chain uses TRBV25-1 and TRBJ1-2; possible D gene TRBD1, 6 bases. The CDR3 DNA reads as TGTGCCAGCAGTGGAGTTTTTACAGGGAACTATGGCTACACCTTC. Its protein product is CASSGVFTGNYGYTF.